The T cell receptor beta chain described here comes from a study of blood T cell repertoires in COVID-19. This clone is a singleton in its sample. Produced via immunoSEQ multiplex PCR; TCRdb's table is partial and in-frame only. The table includes some 290,000 clones, about 76% detected once. Trimming stripped 5 bases from V and 3 bases from J, with 11 bases between. This CDR3 has 13 residues. CDR1 is SGHTA, CDR2 FQGNSA, per germline. V and J are TRBV7-2 and TRBJ2-7; maybe TRBD2 (6 bases). Sequences were obtained from peripheral blood. The receptor was derived from a woman aged 55-70 years with active or convalescent COVID-19. The CDR3 coding sequence is TGTGCCAGCAGCGAAGGGCGGGGCTACGAGCAGTACTTC. As protein: CASSEGRGYEQYF.